What follows is one T cell receptor (beta chain) and its context. No antigen is known for it. Base-call qualities are not available, and no considerably larger clone is one nucleotide away. Another Seattle source contributed samples from volunteer blood donors who had recovered from COVID-19. Collaborating institutions collected whole blood in K2EDTA tubes following their own protocols. For TCRbeta analysis, collaborators shipped samples as frozen whole blood, isolated PBMCs, or DNA extracted from either of those sample types. This specimen comes from a study of blood T cell repertoires in COVID-19 (dated by TCRdb to 2020 to 2021). Some background on the complete study: Collaborator samples came from the United States, Italy and Spain and covered acute and convalescent phases of COVID-19. Deeply sampled blood TCRbeta repertoires from subjects exposed to, actively infected with, or recovered from COVID-19 were included in the dataset. A de-identified subject ID, COVID-19 status, age in years and sex were almost always included in the sample metadata. The material from the prospective study consisted of cDNA or gDNA derived from T cells, B-cell-depleted T cells, or PBMCs. Where available, HLA class I and class II types were obtained from metadata supplied by the sample provider rather than from assay-based typing. Samples came from the ongoing ImmuneRACE study (first 160 participants) plus 1,254 subjects from 6 global collaborators. The repertoires were released in a freely available public database meant as a resource for research on the immune response to SARS-CoV-2. Overall results and qualifications from the work: Clinical and demographic metadata were provided uncurated, with the amount varying by source and participant.

TCRbeta CDR3 regions were amplified from genomic DNA by means of the immunoSEQ Assay, a bias-controlled multiplex PCR. From the authors' description of their analysis: The number of nucleated cells in each sample was estimated by amplification of reference gene primers within the assay. To quantify the absolute abundance of each unique TCRbeta CDR3 rearrangement, sequence reads were collapsed and filtered. For each sample, productive Simpson clonality was calculated by taking the square root of Simpson's diversity index across productive rearrangements. TCRdb obtained this table from immuneACCESS and retained in-frame rearrangements with V and J assigned. These tables miss some clones; where compared with another copy, unresolved V genes account for less than half of the shortfall, and the remainder is unexplained. The V and J calls and clone size are taken from that table; D and trimming were inferred from the DNA. This sample holds about 330,000 clones; about 89% were observed only once. The leading ten clones occupy approximately 6.5% of the sample.

The specimen was peripheral blood. The sequence came from a man in his late teens or twenties who had recovered from COVID-19.

Here is the DNA: TGTGCCTCAACCAGCGGAGGGAACACAGATACGCAGTATTTT. Protein translation: CASTSGGNTDTQYF. The receptor chain draws on TRBV10-3 and TRBJ2-3; tentative D gene TRBD2, with 6 bases matching. The CDR3 starts with the cysteine, ends with the phenylalanine, and has 14 residues. Only the CDR3 DNA stays, 42 bases, in frame from base 1. Deletion took 11 bases off V and 2 bases off J, with a span of 17 bases between the germline ends. In the germline V gene, CDR1 corresponds to ENHRY and CDR2 to SYGVKD.